The present T cell receptor beta chain was sequenced within a study of cytomegalovirus exposure and HLA in healthy donors. General study points: Follow-up analysis seemed to connect common viral pathogens with several of the most significant clusters identified. Prior analysis indicated that the majority of TCR beta V segments exhibited productivity approximately 90% or approximately 30% of the time. A missense variant in DCLRE1C was later tied to TCR beta V- and J-gene trimming.

This clone was recorded a few times. What it binds is not known. 60 Vbeta and 13 Jbeta primers were used in PCR. Here immunoSEQ multiplex PCR was the method, and the copy in TCRdb shows in-frame clones only, minus some. The sample has approximately 180,000 clones, around 84% seen once; the top ten hold approximately 1.7%. V was pared by 4 bases and J by 6 bases, with 10 bases of the junction left unmatched. Germline CDR1 is MDHEN and CDR2 is SYDVKM. The CDR3 covers 15 residues. The chain joins TRBV28 to TRBJ2-7, with 9 bases aligning to TRBD1. This sequence was found in a woman aged 18-35 years in good health and CMV-seronegative. Sequences were obtained from PBMCs. CDR3 bases: TGTGCCAGCAGTTATGCGGGGACAGGGATAGGCGAGCAGTACTTC. Protein sequence: CASSYAGTGIGEQYF.